These T cell receptor beta chains were read from a single sample in a study of control samples from healthy donors and cancer patients. TCRdb's table, derived via immunoSEQ multiplex PCR, lists solely in-frame clones and lacks some. This repertoire shows 64,000 or so clones, roughly 90% found once; its top ten account for 1.7%. Sequenced material: PBMCs. These receptors all stem from a man in his forties or fifties with colorectal cancer. Both conserved end residues are part of each CDR3. The D gene is left open where the match is weak. Only some rows state a clone size, as once, few, many or a class for expanded clones.

v_call,clone_size,d_call,j_call,cdr3_nt,cdr3_aa
TRBV3-1/TRBV3-2,NA,NA,TRBJ2-3,TGTGCCAGCAGCCAAGAACCGGGGGCCGGGACAGATACGCAGTATTTT,CASSQEPGAGTDTQYF
TRBV19,NA,NA,TRBJ2-1,TGTGCCAGTACCCAAAGGGGAGACAGCCTAGGGAGTGAGCAGTTCTTC,CASTQRGDSLGSEQFF
TRBV12-3/TRBV12-4,NA,TRBD1,TRBJ2-7,TGTGCCAGCAGTTCTACGGACAGGGGCGAGCAGTACTTC,CASSSTDRGEQYF
TRBV18,NA,NA,TRBJ2-3,TGTGCCAGCTCAGTAGCCGGGCCCCCCGCGGATACGCAGTATTTT,CASSVAGPPADTQYF
TRBV11-3,NA,NA,TRBJ2-7,TGTGCCAGCAGCTTAGGAAGGAGCGTCGGGTACGAGCAGTACTTC,CASSLGRSVGYEQYF
TRBV3-1/TRBV3-2,NA,NA,TRBJ1-6,TGTGCCAGCAGCTCACTCAGTTATAATTCACCCCTCCACTTT,CASSSLSYNSPLHF
TRBV3-1/TRBV3-2,NA,TRBD1,TRBJ2-3,TGTGCCAGCAGCTTCGGACAGGGCACAGATACGCAGTATTTT,CASSFGQGTDTQYF
TRBV3-1/TRBV3-2,NA,TRBD1,TRBJ1-2,TGTGCCAGCAGCCGAGGACAGGCGCGGACCAATGGCTACACCTTC,CASSRGQARTNGYTF
TRBV5-1,NA,NA,TRBJ1-6,TGCGCCAGCAGCTTGGCGGACGGTTATAATTCACCCCTCCACTTT,CASSLADGYNSPLHF
TRBV9,NA,NA,TRBJ1-1,TGTGCCAGCAGCGTAGCTACAAGCATCATGAACACTGAAGCTTTCTTT,CASSVATSIMNTEAFF
TRBV9,few,NA,TRBJ1-2,TGTGCCAGCAGCGTAGGAGGGGCCCTCTATGGCTACACCTTC,CASSVGGALYGYTF
TRBV2,NA,TRBD2,TRBJ2-7,TGTGCCAGCAGTGGACTAGCGGGGGTTTACGAGCAGTACTTC,CASSGLAGVYEQYF
TRBV11-2,NA,NA,TRBJ2-7,TGTGCCAGCAGCCAGGGCGTGGATATAAAGACCTACGAGCAGTACTTC,CASSQGVDIKTYEQYF
TRBV7-9,NA,TRBD1,TRBJ2-7,TGTGCCAGCAGCTTACCACCGGGACAGGGGTCCTACGAGCAGTACTTC,CASSLPPGQGSYEQYF
TRBV7-3,once,TRBD1,TRBJ1-5,TGTGCCAGCAGCTTGCAGGGGGATCAGCCCCAGCATTTT,CASSLQGDQPQHF
TRBV6-5,NA,TRBD1,TRBJ1-2,TGTGCCAGCAGTTCCCCGGGACAGGGAGAATACGGCTACACCTTC,CASSSPGQGEYGYTF
TRBV14,NA,NA,TRBJ1-6,TGTGCCAGCAGCCAAGCTGGGATTCTCCTCCACTTT,CASSQAGILLHF
TRBV2,NA,NA,TRBJ1-5,TGTGCCAGCAGAAATGAGGCAGCGAGCAATCAGCCCCAGCATTTT,CASRNEAASNQPQHF
TRBV3-1/TRBV3-2,NA,TRBD1,TRBJ2-3,TGTGCCAGCAGCCAATCCGGGACAGGGTCCACAGATACGCAGTATTTT,CASSQSGTGSTDTQYF
TRBV30,NA,NA,TRBJ2-7,TGTGCCTGGAGTGGACAGGGAGGAAGCGAGCAGTACTTC,CAWSGQGGSEQYF
TRBV25-1,NA,NA,TRBJ2-5,TGTGCCAGCAGTGTTAGCGGCCAAGAGACCCAGTACTTC,CASSVSGQETQYF
TRBV3-1/TRBV3-2,NA,NA,TRBJ2-7,TGTGCCAGCAGCCAAGTCCGGACAGAGCCCTACGAGCAGTACTTC,CASSQVRTEPYEQYF
TRBV6-5,NA,TRBD1,TRBJ1-5,TGTGCCAGCAGCGTTGGGACAGCCAATCAGCCCCAGCATTTT,CASSVGTANQPQHF
TRBV7-6,once,TRBD2,TRBJ2-2,TGTGCCAGCAGCTCTGGACTAGCTTTCGCTAACACCGGGGAGCTGTTTTTT,CASSSGLAFANTGELFF
TRBV5-1,NA,NA,TRBJ2-3,TGCGCCAGCAGCTTGGCCGGGGATACGCAGTATTTT,CASSLAGDTQYF
TRBV11-3,NA,NA,TRBJ2-2,TGTGCCAGCAGCTTATCCCGAGGGTGGGCCACCGGGGAGCTGTTTTTT,CASSLSRGWATGELFF
TRBV6-5,few,NA,TRBJ1-5,TGTGCCAGCAGGAGGGACCGCTTGAGTCAGCCCCAGCATTTT,CASRRDRLSQPQHF
TRBV20-1,NA,NA,TRBJ1-4,TGCAGTGCTAGAGCCAGGGGCGGACTGTTTTTT,CSARARGGLFF
TRBV5-1,NA,TRBD2,TRBJ2-1,TGCGCCAGCAGCTGGGGGACTAGCGAGTCCTACAATGAGCAGTTCTTC,CASSWGTSESYNEQFF
TRBV9,NA,NA,TRBJ1-1,TGTGCCAGCAGCGCAAACACGGGTACTGAAGCTTTCTTT,CASSANTGTEAFF
TRBV19,NA,NA,TRBJ2-3,TGTGCCAGTAGTGGGTCCAGGGGAGATACGCAGTATTTT,CASSGSRGDTQYF
TRBV2,NA,NA,TRBJ2-3,TGTGCCAGCAGTACCACAGATACGCAGTATTTT,CASSTTDTQYF
TRBV4-3,NA,TRBD2,TRBJ2-5,TGCGCCAGCAGCCAGGGACTAGCGTACCAAGAGACCCAGTACTTC,CASSQGLAYQETQYF
TRBV19,once,NA,TRBJ1-2,TGTGCCAGTAGTATAGATCATCGGGGTGTCGACTATGGCTACACCTTC,CASSIDHRGVDYGYTF
TRBV15,NA,NA,TRBJ2-7,TGTGCCACCAGTCGTGGTAGTGGTGAGAGGAACTACGAGCAGTACTTC,CATSRGSGERNYEQYF
TRBV18,NA,NA,TRBJ1-3,TGTGCCAGCTCACCACCGAGTCGGGGGCTTGTTGGAAACACCATATATTTT,CASSPPSRGLVGNTIYF
TRBV2,few,TRBD2,TRBJ2-5,TGTGCCAGTTTAGCGGGGGGGAAAGAGACCCAGTACTTC,CASLAGGKETQYF
TRBV5-1,NA,TRBD2,TRBJ2-7,TGCGCCAGCAGCTTGTCTAGCGGGATCTCCTACGAGCAGTACTTC,CASSLSSGISYEQYF
TRBV5-8,NA,NA,TRBJ1-1,TGTGCCAGCAGCTTACCCCCACGACTGGTTGTGAACACTGAAGCTTTCTTT,CASSLPPRLVVNTEAFF
TRBV6-2/TRBV6-3,NA,TRBD1,TRBJ2-1,TGTGCCAGCAGTTACCCCTGGACAGGGGAAGCCTACAATGAGCAGTTCTTC,CASSYPWTGEAYNEQFF
TRBV15,NA,NA,TRBJ2-4,TGTGCCACCAGCCCCCCGTCCGGGGGTAAAAACATTCAGTACTTC,CATSPPSGGKNIQYF
TRBV15,once,NA,TRBJ2-1,TGTGCCACCAGCAGAGATTATGGATGGCAGTTCTTC,CATSRDYGWQFF